What follows are 12 T cell receptor beta chains derived from one specimen sequenced in a study of regulatory T cells in long-lasting Graves disease. Noted time point: newly diagnosed GD, antithyroid drugs for less than 3 months. PBMCs provided the RNA from which the TCR library was made. Relying on iRepertoire HTBI primers and Arm-PCR of CDR3 regions, the team built TCR beta libraries. TCRdb processed the multiplex PCR reads anew with MiXCR; each CDR3 protein has one entry. The table shows roughly 500,000 distinct CDR3 sequences, with roughly 14% occurring only once. These records were also assigned to another study, of T cells in Graves' hyperthyroidism and ophthalmopathy.

The input for sequencing was peripheral blood mononuclear cells (PBMCs), taken at new diagnosis, from a patient treated with antithyroid drugs. The receptors shown here come from a man aged 25 to 40 with Graves disease.

The CDR3: CSAGGDPNGELFF. For the CDR3, the DNA is TGCAGTGCAGGGGGCGACCCCAACGGGGAGCTGTTTTTT. The rearrangement joins TRBV20-1 to TRBJ2-2; 7 bases map to TRBD1. CDR3 length: 13 residues. Germline values: CDR1 DFQATT, CDR2 SNEGSKA (reference sequence). The ends lost 6 bases at V and 7 bases at J; junction bases unmatched: 8.

The sample holds many counts of this clonotype. The chain has TRBV6-1 and TRBJ2-3, with TRBD2 matching over 7 bases. Germline CDR1 is MNHNS and CDR2 is SASEGT. V was clipped by 9 bases and J by 3 bases; unmatched bases: 9. This CDR3 has 14 amino acids. The DNA of the CDR3 is TGTGCCAGTCCCACGGGGGAGGGGACAGATACGCAGTATTTT. The encoded protein is CASPTGEGTDTQYF.

This clonotype was counted ten times or more. The chain joins TRBV11-1 to TRBJ2-3; 10 bases align to TRBD2. V shed 5 bases, J shed 4 bases, and the junction held 3 bases outside the gene matches. From germline, CDR1 is SGHAT and CDR2 FQDESV (reference sequence). The CDR3 has 14 residues. The CDR3: CASSRLAGPDTQYF. The CDR3 coding sequence is TGTGCCAGCAGCCGACTAGCGGGCCCAGATACGCAGTATTTT.

With regard to this clonotype: This may be a read error: a much more frequent sequence differs by one nucleotide. The CDR3 sequence: CASSALGLAGARGSYEQYF. CDR3 in DNA: TGTGCCAGCAGTGCCCTGGGACTAGCGGGAGCTAGGGGCTCCTACGAGCAGTACTTC. The chain employs TRBV12-3 or TRBV12-4 and TRBJ2-7; 14 bases fit TRBD2. The J segment lost 0 bases and the V segment lost 5 bases, leaving 12 bases of the junction unmatched. The CDR3 has 19 residues.

A note on this clonotype: A much larger clone sits a single nucleotide away, making a read error possible. This chain connects TRBV9 to TRBJ2-1; 13 bases are a match to TRBD2. The J segment lost 5 bases and the V segment lost 3 bases, leaving 2 bases of the junction unmatched. The CDR3 runs to 15 residues. The germline gives CDR1 SGDLS, CDR2 YYNGEE. Here the CDR3 DNA reads TGTGCCAGCAGCGGAACTAGCGGGAGGGACAATGAGCAGTTCTTC. Amino acid sequence: CASSGTSGRDNEQFF.

This clonotype was observed many times. The chain combines TRBV12-3 or TRBV12-4 with TRBJ2-3; 8 bases line up with TRBD1. Trimming at V came to 5 bases and at J to 6 bases, leaving 7 bases not matched to a gene. This CDR3 is 14 amino acids long. CDR3 nucleotides: TGTGCCAGCAGTCCAACAGGGGGTCGGGATACGCAGTATTTT. As protein: CASSPTGGRDTQYF.

This clonotype was seen a handful of times. The rearrangement links TRBV29-1 to TRBJ1-5, with TRBD1 as a possible D gene (5 bases). The CDR3 covers 13 residues. Germline V gene data show CDR1 as SQVTM and CDR2 as ANQGSEA. The ends were cut back, 4 bases at V and 6 bases at J, with 13 bases in the middle. The CDR3 is CSVVGTAGQPQHF. The CDR3 DNA is TGCAGCGTTGTCGGGACCGCGGGTCAGCCCCAGCATTTT.

The V gene is TRBV18, the J gene TRBJ2-3; TRBD1 is a possible D gene (5 bases). This CDR3 is 14 amino acids long. Germline V lookup: CDR1 KGHSH, CDR2 LQKENI. Trimming left V 1 base short and J 3 bases short, with 8 bases between. In DNA form, the CDR3 reads TGTGCCAGCTCACCACAGGGGTTTACAGATACGCAGTATTTT. Protein: CASSPQGFTDTQYF.

In nucleotides, the CDR3 is TGCAGTGCCAGGAGCGCTAGCGGGAGCGTTGGGAACGAGCAGTACTTC. It translates to CSARSASGSVGNEQYF. The rearrangement uses TRBV20-1 and TRBJ2-7; 10 positions agree with TRBD2. The trim removed 6 bases at V and 5 bases at J, leaving 16 bases unmatched. The CDR3 consists of 16 residues. Germline V gene data show CDR1 as DFQATT and CDR2 as SNEGSKA (reference sequence).

A few counts support this clonotype. The V call is TRBV30, the J call TRBJ1-4, with D uncertain. Deletions cut 4 bases from V and 2 bases from J, with 5 bases between. Looked up from germline, CDR1 is GTSNPN and CDR2 is SVGIG (reference sequence). This CDR3 region has 12 residues. The CDR3 here is CAWKGTNEKLFF. The CDR3 coding sequence is TGTGCCTGGAAAGGGACTAATGAAAAACTGTTTTTT.

This clonotype was found many times. This CDR3 is CASSPISGRSSYNEQFF. CDR3 nucleotides: TGTGCCAGCAGTCCCATTAGCGGGAGGAGCTCCTACAATGAGCAGTTCTTC. V is TRBV12-3 or TRBV12-4 and J is TRBJ2-1; 10 bases are shared with TRBD2. After removal of 5 bases from V and 0 bases from J, the junction contained 7 bases not matched to a gene. The CDR3 totals 17 residues.

This clonotype was detected many times. V gene TRBV27 combines with J gene TRBJ2-7; D may match TRBD1 or TRBD2 (5 bases each). V was clipped by 1 base and J by 5 bases, with 9 bases between them. Germline V lookup: CDR1 MNHEY, CDR2 SMNVEV (reference sequence). The CDR3 consists of 13 residues. The CDR3 here is CASSLWGNNEQYF. CDR3 coding DNA: TGTGCCAGCAGTTTATGGGGGAACAACGAGCAGTACTTC.